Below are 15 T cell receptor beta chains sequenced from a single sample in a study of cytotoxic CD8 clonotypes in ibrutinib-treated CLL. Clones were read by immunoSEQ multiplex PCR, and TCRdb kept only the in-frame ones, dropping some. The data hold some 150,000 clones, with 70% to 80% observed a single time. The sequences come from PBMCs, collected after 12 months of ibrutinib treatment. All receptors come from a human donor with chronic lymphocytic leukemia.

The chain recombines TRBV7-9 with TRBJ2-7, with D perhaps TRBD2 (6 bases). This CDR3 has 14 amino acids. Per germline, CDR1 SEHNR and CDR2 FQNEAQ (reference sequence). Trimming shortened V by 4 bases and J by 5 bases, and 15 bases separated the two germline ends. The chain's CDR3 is CASSYTGGRDEQYF. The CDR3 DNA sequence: TGTGCCAGCAGCTACACCGGGGGACGAGACGAGCAGTACTTC.

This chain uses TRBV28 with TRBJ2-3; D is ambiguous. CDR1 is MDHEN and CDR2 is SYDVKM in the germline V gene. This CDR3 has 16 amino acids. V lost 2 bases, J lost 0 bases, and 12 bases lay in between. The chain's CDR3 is CASSLRPGRSTDTQYF. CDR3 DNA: TGTGCCAGCAGTTTACGCCCAGGCCGCAGCACAGATACGCAGTATTTT.

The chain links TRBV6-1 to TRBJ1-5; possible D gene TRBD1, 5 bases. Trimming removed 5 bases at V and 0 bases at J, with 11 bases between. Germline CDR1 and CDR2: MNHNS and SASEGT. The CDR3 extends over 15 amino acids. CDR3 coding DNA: TGTGCCAGCAGTAGATGGGGGGATAGCAATCAGCCCCAGCATTTT. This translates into CASSRWGDSNQPQHF.

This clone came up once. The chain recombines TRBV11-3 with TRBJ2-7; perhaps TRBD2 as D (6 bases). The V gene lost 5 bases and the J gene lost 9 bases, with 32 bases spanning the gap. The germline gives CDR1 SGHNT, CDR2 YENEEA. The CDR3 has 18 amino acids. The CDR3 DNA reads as TGTGCCAGCAGCCCAGAAAGTACGGGACTGTCATTCTACAATCGGCAGTACTTC. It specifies CASSPESTGLSFYNRQYF.

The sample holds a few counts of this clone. Here the CDR3 DNA reads TGTGCCACGGGAGCGGGAGGTAGGTCCTACAATGAGCAGTTCTTC. Its protein product is CATGAGGRSYNEQFF. The V call is TRBV15, the J call TRBJ2-1; TRBD2 matches at 9 bases. Unmatched junction bases numbered 7, after V lost 9 bases and J lost 1 base. This CDR3 has 15 residues. Germline V CDR1 and CDR2: LNHNV, YYDKDF (reference sequence).

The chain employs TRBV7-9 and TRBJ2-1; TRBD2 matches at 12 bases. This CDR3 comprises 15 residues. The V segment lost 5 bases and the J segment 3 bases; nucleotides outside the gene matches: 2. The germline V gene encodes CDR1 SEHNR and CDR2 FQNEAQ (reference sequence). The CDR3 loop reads CASSQLAGGYNEQFF. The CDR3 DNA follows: TGTGCCAGCAGCCAACTAGCGGGGGGCTACAATGAGCAGTTCTTC.

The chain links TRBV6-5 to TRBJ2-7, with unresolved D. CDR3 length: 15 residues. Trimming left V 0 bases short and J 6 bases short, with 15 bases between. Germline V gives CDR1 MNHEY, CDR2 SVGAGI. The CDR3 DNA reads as TGTGCCAGCAGTTACTCGTCTGGCGGAATATCCGAGCAGTACTTC. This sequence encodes CASSYSSGGISEQYF.

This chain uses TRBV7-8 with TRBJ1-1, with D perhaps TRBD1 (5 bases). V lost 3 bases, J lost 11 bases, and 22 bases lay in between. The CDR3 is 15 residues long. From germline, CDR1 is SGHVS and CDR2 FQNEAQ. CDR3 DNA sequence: TGTGCCAGCAGCTTCCTAATGGGGGAGGGTTTGTTCGCTTTCTTT. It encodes CASSFLMGEGLFAFF.

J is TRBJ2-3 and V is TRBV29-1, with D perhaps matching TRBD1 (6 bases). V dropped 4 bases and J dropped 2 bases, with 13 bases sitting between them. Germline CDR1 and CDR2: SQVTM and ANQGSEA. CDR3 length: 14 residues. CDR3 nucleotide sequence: TGCAGCGTTGGAGGGGACATCTACACAGATACGCAGTATTTT. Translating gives CSVGGDIYTDTQYF.

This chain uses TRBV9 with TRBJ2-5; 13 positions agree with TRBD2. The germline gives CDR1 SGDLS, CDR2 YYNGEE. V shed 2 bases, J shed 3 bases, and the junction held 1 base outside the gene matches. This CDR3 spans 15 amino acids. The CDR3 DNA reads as TGTGCCAGCAGCGTCGGACTAGCGGGAGAAGAGACCCAGTACTTC. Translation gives CASSVGLAGEETQYF.

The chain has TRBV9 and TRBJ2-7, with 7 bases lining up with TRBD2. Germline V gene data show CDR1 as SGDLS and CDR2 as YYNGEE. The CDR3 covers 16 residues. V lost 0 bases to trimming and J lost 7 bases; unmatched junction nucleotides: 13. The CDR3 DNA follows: TGTGCCAGCAGCGTAGCCCACGGGACGGTCGGGGGGGAGCAGTACTTC. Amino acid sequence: CASSVAHGTVGGEQYF.

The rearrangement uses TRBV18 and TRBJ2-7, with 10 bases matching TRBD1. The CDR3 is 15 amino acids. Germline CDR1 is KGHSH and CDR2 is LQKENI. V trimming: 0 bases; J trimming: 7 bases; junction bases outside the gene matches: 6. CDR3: CASSPPTGGAGEQYF. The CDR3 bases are TGTGCCAGCTCACCACCGACAGGGGGCGCAGGAGAGCAGTACTTC.

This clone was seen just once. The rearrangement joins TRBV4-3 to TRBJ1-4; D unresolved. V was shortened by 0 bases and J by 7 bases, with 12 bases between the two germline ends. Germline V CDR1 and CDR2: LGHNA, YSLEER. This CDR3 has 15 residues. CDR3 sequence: CASSQDVRVGEKLFF. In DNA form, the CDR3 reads TGCGCCAGCAGCCAAGATGTGAGGGTCGGTGAAAAACTGTTTTTT.

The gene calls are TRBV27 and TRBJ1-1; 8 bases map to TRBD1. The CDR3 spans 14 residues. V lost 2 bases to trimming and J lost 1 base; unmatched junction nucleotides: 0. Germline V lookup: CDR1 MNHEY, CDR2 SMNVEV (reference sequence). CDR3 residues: CASSLQGANTEAFF. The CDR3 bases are TGTGCCAGCAGTTTACAGGGGGCGAACACTGAAGCTTTCTTT.

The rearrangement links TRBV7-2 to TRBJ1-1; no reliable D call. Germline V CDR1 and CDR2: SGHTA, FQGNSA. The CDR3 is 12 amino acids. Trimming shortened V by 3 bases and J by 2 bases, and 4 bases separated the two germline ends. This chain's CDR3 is CASSFKNTEAFF. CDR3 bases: TGTGCCAGCAGCTTTAAAAACACTGAAGCTTTCTTT.